Listed below are T cell receptor beta chains from one sample, sequenced in a study of shared clonotypes between healthy human individuals. Measured with immunoSEQ multiplex PCR; TCRdb has only the in-frame clones, and not every one. Among some 1,600,000 clones, 98% were seen once, and the ten largest hold about 0.42%. The sequenced sample consisted of naive CD4+ T cells sorted from blood. Receptor source: a man aged 25 to 45 in good health. Each CDR3 is given with its conserved first and last residue. The D gene is left open where the match is weak.

-,15,TRBJ2-7,TRBV18,CASSPPQGRAYEQYF
-,14,TRBJ2-7,TRBV29-1,CSVAVGTPSGEQYF
-,16,TRBJ2-7,TRBV18,CASSPLQIPGRYEQYF
-,15,TRBJ2-7,TRBV11-2,CASSSPVARVYEQYF
TRBD2,13,TRBJ2-1,TRBV19,CASSPGGYNEQFF
TRBD1,18,TRBJ1-5,TRBV2,CASSHNDRGGLSNQPQHF
TRBD1,15,TRBJ2-7,TRBV27,CASSLSGTEPYEQYF
TRBD2,16,TRBJ2-7,TRBV19,CASSIVFGLAGDEQYF
-,16,TRBJ1-1,TRBV5-1,CASSPIYQGGNTEAFF
TRBD1,14,TRBJ2-7,TRBV27,CASRSGQGSIEQYF
-,13,TRBJ2-6,TRBV28,CASSLPGANVLTF
TRBD1,14,TRBJ2-2,TRBV4-3,CASSQETGAGELFF
TRBD1,15,TRBJ2-3,TRBV7-3,CASSIQGASPDTQYF
TRBD2,16,TRBJ2-1,TRBV11-2,CASSPVVAGGPNEQFF
TRBD2,15,TRBJ2-7,TRBV6-5,CASRKYREATYEQYF
TRBD2,19,TRBJ2-1,TRBV7-3,CASSLIGTYGTSPINEQFF
TRBD1,18,TRBJ2-6,TRBV7-9,CASSPLGQNPAGANVLTF
-,16,TRBJ2-2,TRBV11-2,CASSFTANGPMGELFF
TRBD1,14,TRBJ1-2,TRBV5-1,CASSLGGQVVGYTF
TRBD2,15,TRBJ2-1,TRBV6-5,CASSYQGLAGNEQFF
TRBD1,12,TRBJ1-4,TRBV29-1,CSVGQGDEKLFF
-,15,TRBJ2-2,TRBV10-3,CAISEVGTNTGELFF
TRBD2,16,TRBJ2-2,TRBV6-6,CASSYAGTKNTGELFF
-,20,TRBJ2-1,TRBV5-1,CASSFQLGTGMLAGDNEQFF
-,12,TRBJ2-1,TRBV11-3,CASSHPNNEQFF
-,12,TRBJ1-1,TRBV29-1,CSVVRGGPEAFF
-,15,TRBJ2-6,TRBV6-6,CASSGRSSGANVLTF
TRBD1,14,TRBJ1-4,TRBV15,CATSKDRGSEKLFF
TRBD1,15,TRBJ2-7,TRBV11-2,CASRRTRDSPYEQYF
-,17,TRBJ1-5,TRBV7-9,CASSLLGGGYSNQPQHF
TRBD2,16,TRBJ2-3,TRBV6-1,CASSEADGRASDTQYF
TRBD1,19,TRBJ2-1,TRBV10-3,CAISEGDRGPEEKYNEQFF
TRBD2,13,TRBJ2-1,TRBV6-4,CASSGLAGNEQFF
-,13,TRBJ1-4,TRBV29-1,CSVGRAFGEKLFF
TRBD2,15,TRBJ2-5,TRBV6-5,CASSYLAGVVETQYF
-,16,TRBJ2-1,TRBV4-1,CASSQAEQVPYNEQFF
-,12,TRBJ1-2,TRBV9,CASSATNYGYTF